The 7 T cell receptor beta chains in this list originate from one sample, sequenced in a study of T cells in Graves' hyperthyroidism and ophthalmopathy (dated by TCRdb to 2018 to 2020). The library was built by means of multiplex PCR. Sequenced on an Illumina HiSeq 2000. TCR beta CDR3 regions were amplified from RNA transcripts. The TCR CDR3 was subjected to a first round of RT-PCR using the HTBI primer set and the Qiagen OneStep RT-PCR kit. The raw public data were reprocessed by TCRdb itself: fastp quality trimming at Q25, MiXCR clonotype calling, in-frame beta chains only. Rows with a matching CDR3 protein are joined into one entry that keeps the most common DNA and genes. The sample includes roughly 400,000 distinct CDR3 sequences, with 20% to 30% observed a single time. The ten largest make up about 70% of the sample. Sequencing was performed on blood. The source of these receptors is a man aged 50-60 years with Graves' hyperthyroidism.

This clonotype has a handful of counts. The V call is TRBV7-2, the J call TRBJ1-2; D is uncertain. The CDR3 spans 13 residues. Germline loops: CDR1 SGHTA, CDR2 FQGNSA. V was pared by 5 bases and J by 10 bases, with 17 bases between. The CDR3 sequence: CASSPGNRAVYTF. CDR3 coding DNA: TGTGCCAGCAGCCCCGGTAATAGGGCAGTCTACACCTTC.

This clonotype was detected a few times. V and J are TRBV5-1 and TRBJ1-1; D call uncertain. The germline V gene encodes CDR1 SGHRS and CDR2 YFSETQ. The CDR3 has 15 residues. V lost 0 bases and J 1 base, leaving 10 bases between the germline ends. CDR3 nucleotides: TGCGCCAGCAGCTTGGACGGAGATAGGAACACTGAAGCTTTCTTT. It specifies CASSLDGDRNTEAFF.

In this sample, this clonotype turned up a few times. The CDR3 DNA is TGTGCCAGCAGTCTGACAGGGGTTGACACTGAAGCTTTCTTT. This translates into CASSLTGVDTEAFF. The chain links TRBV12-3 or TRBV12-4 to TRBJ1-1; TRBD1 agrees at 8 bases. The trim removed 5 bases at V and 3 bases at J, leaving 5 bases unmatched. The CDR3 is made up of 14 amino acids.

The chain employs TRBV7-9 and TRBJ1-5; D not certain. This CDR3 contains 14 residues. Germline CDR1 and CDR2: SEHNR and FQNEAQ (reference sequence). The germline V and J ends were trimmed by 5 bases and 5 bases, with 13 bases remaining between them. The CDR3, as DNA: TGTGCCAGCAGCGGGAGAGGTCCCTATCAGCCCCAGCATTTT. Translating it yields CASSGRGPYQPQHF.

This clonotype has at least ten counts. The rearrangement links TRBV2 to TRBJ2-5; D possibly matches TRBD1 or TRBD2 (5 bases each). V lost 2 bases, J lost 4 bases, and 17 bases lay in between. The germline gives CDR1 SNHLY, CDR2 FYNNEI. The CDR3 contains 16 residues. Written as DNA, the CDR3 is TGTGCCAGCAGTGAATTCGGCGTGGGGGTGGCAGAGACCCAGTACTTC. It translates to CASSEFGVGVAETQYF.

The genes are TRBV9 and TRBJ1-2; maybe TRBD1 (5 bases). Germline V gives CDR1 SGDLS, CDR2 YYNGEE. CDR3 size: 14 residues. Trimming removed 0 bases from V and 0 bases from J, with 6 bases in between. The CDR3 protein is CASSVGGANYGYTF. The CDR3 DNA follows: TGTGCCAGCAGCGTAGGGGGGGCTAACTATGGCTACACCTTC. The variable domain in full, with the rest retrieved from reference TRBV9 and TRBJ1-2, is DSGVTQTPKHLITATGQRVTLRCSPRSGDLSVYWYQQSLDQGLQFLIQYYNGEERAKGNILERFSAQQFPDLHSELNLSSLELGDSALYFCASSVGGANYGYTFGSGTRLTVV.

This chain uses TRBV10-3 with TRBJ1-1; possible D gene TRBD1, 6 bases. Trimming removed 8 bases from V and 0 bases from J, with 13 bases in between. The CDR3 contains 14 residues. CDR1 is ENHRY and CDR2 is SYGVKD in the germline V gene. CDR3 residues: CAIRSGAMNTEAFF. CDR3 nucleotide sequence: TGTGCCATCCGTTCAGGGGCTATGAACACTGAAGCTTTCTTT.